This TCR beta chain stems from a study of blood T cells in healthy people across ages. Study-wide results and caveats: Estimates drawn from one million T cells were deemed to understate diversity.

In this sample, this clonotype turned up a few times. Its antigen is not identified. Primed by a sample-barcoded 5' primer and a J-beta primer mix, a second PCR proceeded for 7 to 11 cycles. Each cDNA was tagged by a template-switch adaptor containing 12 random nucleotides. The study obtained at least 2.5 million CDR3-containing paired-end reads from every sample. MiXCR, run by TCRdb on the 5' RACE reads, gives a single entry per CDR3 protein. The data hold about 780,000 distinct CDR3 sequences, with 35% to 50% observed a single time. Germline V CDR1 and CDR2: WSHSY, SAAADI. The junction had 7 bases not matched to a gene; V was cut back by 8 bases and J by 0 bases. The CDR3 covers 14 residues. The donors, all healthy, were Caucasians living in Russia, aged roughly 6 to 100.

The chain couples TRBV10-2 to TRBJ2-7; 7 bases agree with TRBD1. The sequence derives from a man at least 80 years old in good health. The sequencing sample was made of blood. The CDR3 spells CASRLQGNSYEQYF. In DNA, the CDR3 is TGCGCCAGCCGCCTACAGGGGAACTCCTACGAGCAGTACTTC.